These 29 T cell receptor beta chains were sequenced from one sample in a study of shared clonotypes between healthy human individuals. The method was immunoSEQ multiplex PCR; TCRdb's version includes in-frame clones alone and lacks a portion of them. The sample consists of approximately 2,000,000 clones, around 93% of them appearing once. The sample comprised naive CD4+ T cells from PBMCs. This sample's subset: CD45RA+ positively selected. These receptor sequences come from a man aged 18 to 29 in good health. Some clones in this sample may be carry-over from other donors' samples.

The chain couples TRBV20-1 to TRBJ2-5; unclear D gene. Germline CDR1 is DFQATT and CDR2 is SNEGSKA (reference sequence). The CDR3 runs to 8 residues. In nucleotides, the CDR3 is TGCACCCCTATGGGCCAGTACTTC. It is translated as CTPMGQYF.

This chain joins TRBV18 and TRBJ1-5, with no clear D. The germline V gene has CDR1 KGHSH and CDR2 LQKENI. This CDR3 contains 13 residues. The V gene lost 3 bases and the J gene lost 8 bases, with 11 bases spanning the gap. DNA of the CDR3: TGTGCCAGCTCACCCCGTGGTAGTGAGCCCCAGCATTTT. Translating gives CASSPRGSEPQHF.

This chain joins TRBV5-1 and TRBJ2-7; possibly TRBD1 for D (6 bases). This CDR3 is 15 amino acids long. CDR1 is SGHRS, CDR2 YFSETQ, per germline. Between the trimmed V and J ends, which lost 2 bases and 2 bases, there was a span of 14 bases. The CDR3 reads CASSFGDITTYEQYF. The CDR3 nucleotides read TGCGCCAGCAGCTTCGGGGACATTACCACCTACGAGCAGTACTTC.

This sequence joins TRBV7-9 and TRBJ2-7; 13 positions agree with TRBD2. The CDR3 has 15 residues. With 5 bases clipped from V and 2 bases from J, the junction kept 3 bases outside the gene matches. Germline CDR1 is SEHNR and CDR2 is FQNEAQ (reference sequence). DNA of the CDR3: TGTGCCAGCAGCCCCGGGACTAGCGGGGCCTACGAGCAGTACTTC. Translating gives CASSPGTSGAYEQYF.

CDR3 sequence: CASSGTDRSYQPQHF. CDR3 DNA sequence: TGTGCCAGCAGTGGAACAGACAGGAGCTATCAGCCCCAGCATTTT. J is TRBJ1-5 and V is TRBV6-1; perhaps TRBD1 as D (6 bases). Germline CDR1 is MNHNS and CDR2 is SASEGT. CDR3 size: 15 residues. The ends were cut back, 4 bases at V and 5 bases at J, with 15 bases in the middle.

J is TRBJ1-3 and V is TRBV7-2; D is ambiguous. The germline V and J ends were trimmed by 4 bases and 0 bases, with 10 bases remaining between them. CDR3 length: 15 amino acids. Germline V gives CDR1 SGHTA, CDR2 FQGNSA. In DNA form, the CDR3 reads TGTGCCAGCAGCTACCAAGGGAACTCTGGAAACACCATATATTTT. Translation: CASSYQGNSGNTIYF.

In its sample, this clone was seen once. This rearrangement joins TRBV5-1 to TRBJ2-3; 14 bases align to TRBD2. The CDR3 has 19 amino acids. The germline V gene has CDR1 SGHRS and CDR2 YFSETQ. The V and J ends lost 3 bases and 4 bases, in that order; junction bases with no gene match: 13. This CDR3 is CASSSAGTSGSREADTQYF. CDR3 DNA sequence: TGCGCCAGCAGCTCCGCCGGGACTAGCGGGAGCAGAGAAGCAGATACGCAGTATTTT.

The chain links TRBV7-2 to TRBJ2-7, with unresolved D. The germline CDR1 and CDR2 sequences are SGHTA and FQGNSA. The V and J ends lost 4 bases and 0 bases respectively, with 13 bases between them. This CDR3 spans 15 amino acids. The CDR3 nucleotides are TGTGCCAGCAGCTCCCGGATTCGCAACTCCTACGAGCAGTACTTC. This sequence encodes CASSSRIRNSYEQYF.

J is TRBJ2-7 and V is TRBV5-1; 7 bases fit TRBD2. Germline V lookup: CDR1 SGHRS, CDR2 YFSETQ. The CDR3 is made up of 14 amino acids. V trimming: 2 bases; J trimming: 6 bases; junction bases outside the gene matches: 8. The CDR3 sequence is CASSLIPREGEQYF. The CDR3 nucleotides read TGCGCCAGCAGCTTAATCCCGAGGGAGGGCGAGCAGTACTTC. Combining the CDR3 with reference TRBV5-1 and TRBJ2-7 gives the whole variable domain KAGVTQTPRYLIKTRGQQVTLSCSPISGHRSVSWYQQTPGQGLQFLFEYFSETQRNKGNFPGRFSGRQFSNSRSEMNVSTLELGDSALYLCASSLIPREGEQYFGPGTRLTVT.

For this clone: Other DNA sequences in this specimen translate into the identical CDR3. The rearrangement uses TRBV6-1 and TRBJ1-1, with D unclear. This CDR3 contains 11 residues. In germline, CDR1 is MNHNS, CDR2 SASEGT. Trimming took off 9 bases at V and 2 bases at J, with 7 bases between the two ends. CDR3 in amino acids: CASQVNTEAFF. The CDR3 coding sequence is TGTGCCAGTCAGGTAAACACTGAAGCTTTCTTT.

CDR3 sequence reads: CASSLAGAANEQFF. For the CDR3, the DNA is TGTGCCAGCAGCTTAGCGGGAGCAGCCAATGAGCAGTTCTTC. This chain connects TRBV7-9 to TRBJ2-1; TRBD2 might be the D (5 bases). The germline V and J ends were trimmed by 0 bases and 6 bases, with 9 bases remaining between them. Germline CDR1 reads SEHNR; CDR2 reads FQNEAQ (reference sequence). The CDR3 spans 14 residues. Filled out from reference TRBV7-9 and TRBJ2-1, the complete variable domain reads DTGVSQNPRHKITKRGQNVTFRCDPISEHNRLYWYRQTLGQGPEFLTYFQNEAQLEKSRLLSDRFSAERPKGSFSTLEIQRTEQGDSAMYLCASSLAGAANEQFFGPGTRLTVL.

The genes are TRBV30 and TRBJ2-7; 10 nucleotides line up with TRBD2. Germline assignment: CDR1 GTSNPN and CDR2 SVGIG (reference sequence). V shed 2 bases and J 4 bases; nucleotides not matched to a gene: 14. The CDR3 is made up of 17 amino acids. In DNA, the CDR3 is TGTGCCTGGAGTCGAAGAAGGGGACTAGCGAGTTCGTACGAGCAGTACTTC. Translating it yields CAWSRRRGLASSYEQYF.

V and J are TRBV2 and TRBJ2-1; D is ambiguous. The CDR3 spans 13 residues. The V end lost 2 bases, the J end lost 9 bases, and 11 bases lay between the germline ends. The germline V gene encodes CDR1 SNHLY and CDR2 FYNNEI. The CDR3 is CASSESLVSEQFF. CDR3 nucleotide sequence: TGTGCCAGCAGTGAAAGCCTAGTGAGTGAGCAGTTCTTC.

About this clone itself: This CDR3 is also generated by other DNA sequences in the sample. The rearrangement links TRBV7-3 to TRBJ2-5; 9 positions match TRBD1. The CDR3 length is 14 residues. V shed 5 bases and J 5 bases; nucleotides not matched to a gene: 6. Germline values: CDR1 SGHTA, CDR2 FQGTGA. CDR3 loop: CASSPGQGGETQYF. In DNA, the CDR3 is TGTGCCAGCAGCCCGGGACAGGGAGGGGAGACCCAGTACTTC.

The rearrangement links TRBV19 to TRBJ1-2; 8 nucleotides match TRBD1. V was pared by 7 bases and J by 1 base, with 8 bases of the junction left unmatched. Germline-derived CDR1 and CDR2 are LNHDA and SQIVND (reference sequence). CDR3 length: 15 amino acids. CDR3 DNA: TGTGCCAGTACCCCGACAGGGGCATTTAACTATGGCTACACCTTC. Translation: CASTPTGAFNYGYTF.

The V gene is TRBV7-3, the J gene TRBJ2-5, with D uncertain. CDR3 size: 13 residues. Looked up from germline, CDR1 is SGHTA and CDR2 is FQGTGA. Trimming removed 6 bases at V and 1 base at J, with 9 bases between. The CDR3 coding sequence is TGTGCCAGCAGTCAGGTGGGCCAAGAGACCCAGTACTTC. It is translated as CASSQVGQETQYF. The entire variable domain, with the rest obtained from reference TRBV7-3 and TRBJ2-5, is as follows: GAGVSQTPSNKVTEKGKYVELRCDPISGHTALYWYRQSLGQGPEFLIYFQGTGAADDSGLPNDRFFAVRPEGSVSTLKIQRTERGDSAVYLCASSQVGQETQYFGPGTRLLVL.

The CDR3 DNA reads as TGTGCCAGCAGCGGCACGCAGTTCTTC. Translated, it gives CASSGTQFF. The chain carries TRBV7-2 and TRBJ2-1; D remains ambiguous. Germline V gene sequence: CDR1 SGHTA, CDR2 FQGNSA. There are 9 residues in the CDR3. The germline V and J ends were trimmed by 5 bases and 12 bases, with 5 bases remaining between them.

The V call is TRBV5-1, the J call TRBJ1-1; no firm D call. The CDR3 has 14 residues. V was cut by 3 bases and J by 1 base, with 10 bases left in between. Germline V lookup: CDR1 SGHRS, CDR2 YFSETQ. The CDR3 sequence is CASSSQTANTEAFF. The DNA for the CDR3 is TGCGCCAGCAGCTCACAGACGGCGAACACTGAAGCTTTCTTT.

This sequence joins TRBV5-1 and TRBJ2-3; TRBD1 agrees at 8 bases. Germline lookup yields CDR1 SGHRS and CDR2 YFSETQ. The trim removed 4 bases at V and 8 bases at J, leaving 6 bases unmatched. The CDR3 has 13 amino acids. In DNA form, the CDR3 reads TGCGCCAGCAGCGAACGACAGGGGAGTACGCAGTATTTT. Its translation: CASSERQGSTQYF.

This chain links TRBV7-8 with TRBJ1-5; D is possibly TRBD1 (6 bases). Trimming pared 5 bases from V and 7 bases from J, leaving 21 bases between. CDR1 is SGHVS and CDR2 is FQNEAQ in the germline V gene. The CDR3 length is 16 residues. The CDR3 bases are TGTGCCAGCAGCCCAAGACGGACAGCGGGGGACCAGCCCCAGCATTTT. Amino acid sequence: CASSPRRTAGDQPQHF.

This clone appeared once. The J gene is TRBJ2-3, the V gene TRBV5-4; maybe TRBD2 (5 bases). Germline V gene sequence: CDR1 SGHNT, CDR2 YYREEE (reference sequence). V was shortened by 4 bases and J by 4 bases, with 13 bases between the two germline ends. The CDR3 is made up of 14 amino acids. The CDR3 DNA reads TGTGCCAGCAGCCCAGTCCTAGCTGCAGATACGCAGTATTTT. It is translated as CASSPVLAADTQYF.

The V call is TRBV9, the J call TRBJ2-3; 8 positions match TRBD1. Trimming cost V 0 bases and J 4 bases; bases outside gene matches: 4. The V gene's germline CDR1 is SGDLS and CDR2 YYNGEE. This CDR3 region has 15 residues. The CDR3 DNA follows: TGTGCCAGCAGCGTAGATGCGGACAGGGCAGATACGCAGTATTTT. This sequence encodes CASSVDADRADTQYF.

This clone was picked up one time. The rearrangement uses TRBV5-4 and TRBJ2-7; 14 bases map to TRBD2. The trim removed 6 bases at V and 1 base at J, leaving 12 bases unmatched. Germline V CDR1 and CDR2: SGHNT, YYREEE (reference sequence). This CDR3 is 18 amino acids long. CDR3: CASTAGTSGRGPSYEQYF. For the CDR3, the DNA is TGTGCCAGCACCGCCGGGACTAGCGGGAGAGGCCCGTCCTACGAGCAGTACTTC. Combining the CDR3 with reference TRBV5-4 and TRBJ2-7 gives the whole variable domain ETGVTQSPTHLIKTRGQQVTLRCSSQSGHNTVSWYQQALGQGPQFIFQYYREEENGRGNFPPRFSGLQFPNYSSELNVNALELDDSALYLCASTAGTSGRGPSYEQYFGPGTRLTVT.

This chain connects TRBV5-1 to TRBJ2-5, with a tentative D call TRBD2 (5 bases). This CDR3 spans 14 amino acids. Germline CDR1 is SGHRS and CDR2 is YFSETQ. Trimming stripped 0 bases from V and 2 bases from J, with 8 bases between. For the CDR3, the DNA is TGCGCCAGCAGCTTGGTCGGGGAACAAGAGACCCAGTACTTC. Encoded protein: CASSLVGEQETQYF.

The V and J genes are TRBV4-2 and TRBJ2-7; 7 bases match TRBD1. Losses at the gene ends were 1 base for V and 6 bases for J; bases not matched to a gene: 9. This CDR3 contains 15 residues. The germline gives CDR1 LGHNA, CDR2 YNFKEQ. As DNA, the CDR3 is TGTGCCAGCAGCCAAGCAGGGACAGCCGCGGGCGAGCAGTACTTC. It yields the protein CASSQAGTAAGEQYF.

The J gene is TRBJ1-5, the V gene TRBV28, with D possibly matching TRBD1 (5 bases). Trimming removed 3 bases from V and 2 bases from J, with 11 bases in between. The germline CDR1 and CDR2 sequences are MDHEN and SYDVKM. The CDR3 length is 15 residues. The CDR3: CASSLALQGNQPQHF. The CDR3 nucleotides are TGTGCCAGCAGTTTGGCCCTACAGGGCAATCAGCCCCAGCATTTT.

This chain uses TRBV28 with TRBJ2-7, with D unresolved. Germline-derived CDR1 and CDR2 are MDHEN and SYDVKM. V gave up 3 bases and J gave up 3 bases, with 9 bases separating them. The CDR3 extends over 13 amino acids. CDR3 region: CASSFTGFYEQYF. The CDR3 region has the DNA TGTGCCAGCAGTTTTACGGGTTTCTACGAGCAGTACTTC.

This chain joins TRBV2 and TRBJ2-3; TRBD1 matches 9 bases. The CDR3 extends over 13 amino acids. V lost 7 bases to trimming and J lost 5 bases; unmatched junction nucleotides: 4. Germline V gene data show CDR1 as SNHLY and CDR2 as FYNNEI. DNA for the CDR3: TGTGCCAGCAACCTGGACAGGGGAGATACGCAGTATTTT. Translated, it gives CASNLDRGDTQYF.

The chain is built from TRBV4-2 and TRBJ2-3; 9 positions agree with TRBD2. This CDR3 has 16 residues. Trimming removed 1 base from V and 2 bases from J; junction bases left unmatched: 4. Germline CDR1 reads LGHNA; CDR2 reads YNFKEQ. The CDR3 protein is CASSQVSGGTTDTQYF. CDR3 nucleotide sequence: TGTGCCAGCAGCCAAGTGAGCGGGGGGACCACAGATACGCAGTATTTT.